This TCR beta chain was documented in a study of Ad26.COV2.S vaccination and SARS-CoV-2 variants. The treatment here: 15 to 20 received Ad26.COV2.S at low or high dose, single or two shots; roughly five received placebo; per-sample allocation not given. The investigators took samples on day 63 after the first vaccine or placebo injection. A Boston adult aged 18-55 years was the donor. CDR3 length: 17 amino acids. V lost 5 bases and J lost 3; bases outside the gene matches: 6. Germline V lookup: CDR1 MNHNY, CDR2 SVGAGI (reference sequence). The assay was immunoSEQ multiplex PCR, and TCRdb's table has in-frame clones only and misses some. The sample holds 380,000 or so clones, approximately 83% seen once.

The material was peripheral blood, obtained in a trial of Ad26.COV2.S vaccine versus placebo. The origin of this receptor is a person between 18 and 60 years old who received the Ad26.COV2.S COVID-19 vaccine or a placebo. The chain joins TRBV6-6 to TRBJ2-6; TRBD2 matches 11 bases. The chain's CDR3 is CASSPVAGGLGANVLTF. In nucleotides, the CDR3 is TGTGCCAGCAGTCCCGTAGCGGGAGGGCTTGGGGCCAACGTCCTGACTTTC.